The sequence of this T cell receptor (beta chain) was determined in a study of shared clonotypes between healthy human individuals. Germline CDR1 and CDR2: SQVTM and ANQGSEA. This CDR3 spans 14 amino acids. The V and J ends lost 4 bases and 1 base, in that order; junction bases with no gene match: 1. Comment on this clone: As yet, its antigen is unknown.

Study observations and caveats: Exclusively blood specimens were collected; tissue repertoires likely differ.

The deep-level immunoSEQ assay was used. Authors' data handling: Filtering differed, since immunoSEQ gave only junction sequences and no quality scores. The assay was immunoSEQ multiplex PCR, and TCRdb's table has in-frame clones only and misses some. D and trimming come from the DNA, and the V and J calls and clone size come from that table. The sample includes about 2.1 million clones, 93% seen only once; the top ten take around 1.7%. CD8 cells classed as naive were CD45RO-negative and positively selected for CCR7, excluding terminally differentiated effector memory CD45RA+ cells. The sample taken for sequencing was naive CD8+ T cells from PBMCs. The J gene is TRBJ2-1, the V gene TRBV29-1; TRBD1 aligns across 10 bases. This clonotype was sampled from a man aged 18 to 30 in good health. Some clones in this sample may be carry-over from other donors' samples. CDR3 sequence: CSVADRGSYNEQFF. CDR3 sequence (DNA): TGCAGCGTTGCGGACAGGGGGTCCTACAATGAGCAGTTCTTC.